A single sample gave rise to the 26 T cell receptor beta chains below, sequenced in a study of response to subunit inactivated influenza vaccine (dated by TCRdb to 2016 to 2019). The library was built by means of RT-PCR. Sequencing relied on an Illumina HiSeq 2500. The raw public reads went through TCRdb reprocessing: fastp at Q25, MiXCR clone calling, in-frame beta chains kept. Each entry is one CDR3 protein sequence, shown with its most common DNA and genes. The sample records 550,000 to 650,000 distinct CDR3 sequences, about an eighth of which are singletons. The ten largest clones take up roughly 10% of the sample. The sequencing used PBMCs from blood, collected on the day of vaccination. These receptors were taken from a middle-aged man who received an inactivated influenza vaccine. Donor details come from another sample of the same person, matched by shared clones.

This clonotype was found a few times. V and J are TRBV5-1 and TRBJ2-3; D is undetermined. CDR1 is SGHRS and CDR2 is YFSETQ in the germline V gene. This CDR3 spans 13 amino acids. The V gene lost 3 bases and the J gene lost 2 bases, with 7 bases spanning the gap. CDR3: CASSSFNTDTQYF. DNA for the CDR3: TGCGCCAGCAGCTCGTTTAACACAGATACGCAGTATTTT.

The rearrangement uses TRBV28 and TRBJ2-7, with D perhaps matching TRBD1 (6 bases). Germline CDR1 reads MDHEN; CDR2 reads SYDVKM. The V gene lost 2 bases and the J gene lost 12 bases, with 17 bases spanning the gap. The CDR3 covers 13 residues. The CDR3 protein is CASSLTQGPSPYF. The CDR3 DNA reads as TGTGCCAGCAGTTTAACGCAGGGGCCATCCCCGTACTTC.

The chain links TRBV28 to TRBJ1-2; tentative D call: TRBD1 (6 bases). Trimming cost V 6 bases and J 5 bases, with 25 bases left between them. The germline gives CDR1 MDHEN, CDR2 SYDVKM. The CDR3 extends over 17 amino acids. CDR3 sequence reads: CASRPSGVGPGFYGYTF. In DNA form, the CDR3 reads TGTGCCAGCAGACCCTCAGGGGTGGGCCCAGGGTTTTATGGCTACACCTTC.

In this sample, this clonotype turned up many times. The genes are TRBV7-8 and TRBJ2-3; 9 bases agree with TRBD2. V trimming: 4 bases; J trimming: 0 bases; junction bases outside the gene matches: 8. Germline-derived CDR1 and CDR2 are SGHVS and FQNEAQ. The CDR3 is made up of 17 amino acids. CDR3 nucleotides: TGTGCCAGCAGCTCCGGGACTAGCAGCACTAGCACAGATACGCAGTATTTT. It specifies CASSSGTSSTSTDTQYF.

The table lists this clonotype with a few counts. The rearrangement uses TRBV29-1 and TRBJ1-2; 10 bases fit TRBD1. Trimming took 6 bases from V and 0 from J; bases not matched to a gene: 10. This CDR3 region has 16 residues. The germline CDR1 and CDR2 sequences are SQVTM and ANQGSEA. CDR3 nucleotides: TGCAGCGTAAATAGACCCGGGACAGGGGCTAACTATGGCTACACCTTC. This gives the protein CSVNRPGTGANYGYTF.

This chain links TRBV15 with TRBJ2-5; D is perhaps TRBD1 or TRBD2 (6 bases each). Germline V gene sequence: CDR1 LNHNV, CDR2 YYDKDF (reference sequence). Between the trimmed V and J ends, which lost 2 bases and 2 bases, there was a span of 9 bases. The CDR3 extends over 14 amino acids. The CDR3 here is CATSRQGRQETQYF. The CDR3 nucleotides are TGTGCCACCAGCAGACAGGGGAGGCAAGAGACCCAGTACTTC.

This clonotype occurred many times. The gene calls are TRBV18 and TRBJ1-5; 9 positions match TRBD1. CDR1 is KGHSH and CDR2 is LQKENI in the germline V gene. The junction had 5 bases not matched to a gene; V was cut back by 3 bases and J by 8 bases. This CDR3 comprises 14 residues. The CDR3 here is CASSPDRGSEPQHF. The CDR3, as DNA: TGTGCCAGCTCACCGGACAGGGGTAGTGAGCCCCAGCATTTT.

This clonotype was recorded a few times. The chain has TRBV30 and TRBJ1-4; D gene uncertain. The CDR3 contains 13 residues. CDR1 GTSNPN and CDR2 SVGIG come from the germline V gene (reference sequence). V was clipped by 0 bases and J by 7 bases, with 9 bases between them. The CDR3 here is CAWSVGGPEKLFF. The CDR3 DNA reads as TGTGCCTGGAGTGTGGGCGGCCCTGAAAAACTGTTTTTT.

This clonotype showed up just a few times. J is TRBJ2-1 and V is TRBV28, with 12 nucleotides matching TRBD1. Germline V lookup: CDR1 MDHEN, CDR2 SYDVKM. V lost 4 bases, J lost 9 bases, and 1 base stayed unmatched. This CDR3 has 13 residues. As DNA, the CDR3 is TGTGCCAGCAGTTGGGACAGGGGGCTTGAGCAGTTCTTC. It translates to CASSWDRGLEQFF. Supplemented by reference TRBV28 and TRBJ2-1, the full variable domain reads DVKVTQSSRYLVKRTGEKVFLECVQDMDHENMFWYRQDPGLGLRLIYFSYDVKMKEKGDIPEGYSVSREKKERFSLILESASTNQTSMYLCASSWDRGLEQFFGPGTRLTVL.

This clonotype has just a few counts. A junction boundary mismatches the germline segment, possibly from a read error. The V gene is TRBV5-6, the J gene TRBJ1-2; 7 bases agree with TRBD1. The CDR3 has 12 amino acids. Germline V gene lookup returns CDR1 SGHDT and CDR2 YYEEEE. CDR3 in DNA: TGTGCCAGCAGCCCATTGGGGGGGACAGCGCAATTC. Amino acids: CASSPLGGTAQF.

The chain combines TRBV15 with TRBJ2-7; 8 bases agree with TRBD1. There are 13 residues in the CDR3. Germline values: CDR1 LNHNV, CDR2 YYDKDF (reference sequence). The V gene end was trimmed by 5 bases and the J gene end by 5 bases; junction bases not matched to a gene: 5. CDR3 sequence (DNA): TGTGCCACCAGCTTAACAGGGGGAAACGAGCAGTACTTC. Translating gives CATSLTGGNEQYF.

This clonotype was seen more than once but under ten times. The chain uses TRBV25-1 and TRBJ2-1; 11 positions agree with TRBD2. The germline V gene encodes CDR1 MGHDK and CDR2 SYGVNS. V shed 5 bases and J 8 bases; nucleotides not matched to a gene: 8. This CDR3 comprises 15 residues. In DNA, the CDR3 is TGTGCCAGCAGTCCGGGACTAGCGGTGATCTATGAGCAGTTCTTC. This sequence encodes CASSPGLAVIYEQFF.

The chain recombines TRBV5-1 with TRBJ2-7, with TRBD2 identical over 7 bases. V lost 0 bases, J lost 6 bases, and 12 bases stayed unmatched. The CDR3 contains 16 residues. Per the germline V gene, CDR1 is SGHRS and CDR2 is YFSETQ. CDR3 sequence: CASSLAGGRALSEQYF. The CDR3, as DNA: TGCGCCAGCAGCTTGGCCGGTGGGAGGGCCTTATCCGAGCAGTACTTC. The full variable domain, completed using reference TRBV5-1 and TRBJ2-7, is KAGVTQTPRYLIKTRGQQVTLSCSPISGHRSVSWYQQTPGQGLQFLFEYFSETQRNKGNFPGRFSGRQFSNSRSEMNVSTLELGDSALYLCASSLAGGRALSEQYFGPGTRLTVT.

This rearrangement joins TRBV13 to TRBJ1-2, with D unclear. The V end was cut by 4 bases, the J end by 8 bases, with 17 bases between. This CDR3 contains 14 residues. Germline lookup yields CDR1 PRHDT and CDR2 FYEKMQ (reference sequence). DNA of the CDR3: TGTGCCAGCAGCTCCCGAGGATCCCCGCGGGGCTACACCTTC. Translated: CASSSRGSPRGYTF.

The chain couples TRBV4-2 to TRBJ2-5; 13 nucleotides align to TRBD2. V was clipped by 5 bases and J by 2 bases; unmatched bases: 2. The germline CDR1 and CDR2 sequences are LGHNA and YNFKEQ. CDR3 length: 15 residues. The CDR3 DNA is TGTGCCAGCAGCGGGACTAGCGGGGATCAAGAGACCCAGTACTTC. Translating gives CASSGTSGDQETQYF.

This clonotype was recorded a few times. The chain's CDR3 is CASGNKTDTQYF. CDR3 in DNA: TGTGCCAGCGGGAACAAAACGGATACGCAGTATTTT. The chain joins TRBV5-4 to TRBJ2-3; D unresolved. This CDR3 region has 12 residues. The ends were cut back, 7 bases at V and 6 bases at J, with 12 bases in the middle. Germline values: CDR1 SGHNT, CDR2 YYREEE (reference sequence).

The chain joins TRBV6-2 or TRBV6-3 to TRBJ2-7; 7 bases line up with TRBD1. CDR3 length equals 17 residues. Germline trimming cut 2 bases from V and 5 bases from J; bases unmatched to any gene: 15. Germline-derived CDR1 and CDR2 are MNHEY and SVGEGT. The CDR3 region is CASSYPKPGQRSDEQYF. The CDR3 DNA reads TGTGCCAGCAGTTACCCTAAACCGGGACAGAGGAGCGACGAGCAGTACTTC.

V gene TRBV6-1 combines with J gene TRBJ2-5; D uncertain. Between the trimmed V and J ends, which lost 6 bases and 5 bases, there was a span of 19 bases. This CDR3 is built from 15 residues. The germline V gene has CDR1 MNHNS and CDR2 SASEGT. The CDR3: CASRSYAFPLETQYF. In nucleotides, the CDR3 is TGTGCCAGCAGAAGTTACGCTTTCCCCCTGGAGACCCAGTACTTC.

This clonotype was counted only a few times. This rearrangement joins TRBV6-5 to TRBJ2-3; unclear D gene. There are 14 residues in the CDR3. Germline-derived CDR1 and CDR2 are MNHEY and SVGAGI. V was cut by 0 bases and J by 1 base, with 5 bases left in between. The CDR3 DNA reads TGTGCCAGCAGTTACTCGGACGGCACAGATACGCAGTATTTT. Translating gives CASSYSDGTDTQYF.

In its sample, this clonotype was seen many times. The chain uses TRBV5-1 and TRBJ2-7, with 9 bases identical to TRBD1. The CDR3 sequence is 13 residues long. Unmatched junction bases numbered 3, after V lost 3 bases and J lost 5 bases. Germline CDR1 is SGHRS and CDR2 is YFSETQ. Here the CDR3 reads CASSWGTGNEQYF. CDR3 DNA: TGCGCCAGCAGCTGGGGGACAGGGAACGAGCAGTACTTC.

This clonotype was picked up many times. The chain couples TRBV5-1 to TRBJ2-1; TRBD2 agrees at 10 bases. V trimming: 0 bases; J trimming: 4 bases; junction bases outside the gene matches: 1. CDR1 and CDR2 (germline): SGHRS, YFSETQ. The CDR3 spans 15 residues. The DNA of the CDR3 is TGCGCCAGCAGCTTGGCTAGCGGGGGTTACAATGAGCAGTTCTTC. Protein product: CASSLASGGYNEQFF.

This clonotype has a handful of counts. V usage is TRBV5-1 and J usage is TRBJ1-1, with 8 bases matching TRBD1. V lost 0 bases and J lost 5; bases outside the gene matches: 3. CDR3 length: 14 residues. Germline V gene lookup returns CDR1 SGHRS and CDR2 YFSETQ. As DNA, the CDR3 is TGCGCCAGCAGCTTGGAGGGACAGGCAACTGAAGCTTTCTTT. As protein: CASSLEGQATEAFF.

This clonotype appeared a few times. V usage is TRBV7-2 and J usage is TRBJ2-7; D is unclear. This CDR3 region has 13 residues. Trimming cost V 1 base and J 1 base, with 5 bases left between them. The germline V gene has CDR1 SGHTA and CDR2 FQGNSA. Here the CDR3 reads CASSLDWSYEQYF. As DNA, the CDR3 is TGTGCCAGCAGCTTAGACTGGTCCTACGAGCAGTACTTC.

This chain connects TRBV20-1 to TRBJ2-1; the D gene is possibly TRBD1 (5 bases). The V end lost 0 bases, the J end lost 9 bases, and 12 bases lay between the germline ends. The CDR3 has 13 amino acids. Germline CDR1 is DFQATT and CDR2 is SNEGSKA (reference sequence). The DNA for the CDR3 is TGCAGTGCTAGAGATACGGCAGGGCGTGAGCAGTTCTTC. Its protein product is CSARDTAGREQFF.

The gene calls are TRBV6-5 and TRBJ2-7; TRBD1 agrees at 10 bases. The CDR3 extends over 14 amino acids. Trimming took 2 bases from V and 5 from J; bases not matched to a gene: 3. Germline CDR1 reads MNHEY; CDR2 reads SVGAGI. The CDR3 loop reads CASSYRDRGDEQYF. CDR3 nucleotides: TGTGCCAGCAGTTACCGGGACAGGGGCGACGAGCAGTACTTC.

The chain employs TRBV27 and TRBJ2-7, with 7 bases aligning to TRBD1. The CDR3 is 12 residues long. From germline, CDR1 is MNHEY and CDR2 SMNVEV (reference sequence). J gave up 5 bases and V 5 bases, and 3 bases lay outside the gene matches. The CDR3, as DNA: TGTGCCAGCAGTGACAGGGTGAACGAGCAGTACTTC. This sequence encodes CASSDRVNEQYF.